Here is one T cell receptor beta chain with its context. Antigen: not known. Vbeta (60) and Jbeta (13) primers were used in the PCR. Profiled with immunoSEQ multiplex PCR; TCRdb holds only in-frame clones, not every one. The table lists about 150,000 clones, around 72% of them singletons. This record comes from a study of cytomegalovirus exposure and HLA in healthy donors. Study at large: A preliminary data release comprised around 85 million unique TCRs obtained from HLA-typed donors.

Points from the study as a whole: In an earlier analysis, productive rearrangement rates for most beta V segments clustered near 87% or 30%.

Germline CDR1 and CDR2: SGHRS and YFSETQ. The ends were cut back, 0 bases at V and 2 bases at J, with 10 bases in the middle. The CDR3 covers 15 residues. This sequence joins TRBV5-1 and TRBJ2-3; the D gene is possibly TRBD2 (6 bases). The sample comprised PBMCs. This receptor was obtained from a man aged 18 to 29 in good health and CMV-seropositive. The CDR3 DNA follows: TGCGCCAGCAGCTTGGATATGGACTACACAGATACGCAGTATTTT. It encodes CASSLDMDYTDTQYF.